In this sample, the clone carrying this T cell receptor beta chain turned up a few times. The antigen is not known. The V gene end was trimmed by 8 bases and the J gene end by 6 bases; junction bases not matched to a gene: 9. CDR1 and CDR2 from the germline V gene are SGHVS and FQNEAQ. CDR3 length: 14 amino acids. TCRdb passed the 5' RACE reads through MiXCR, listing each CDR3 protein once. There are around 290,000 distinct CDR3 sequences in the sample; over 8.5% occur only once, and roughly 7% lies in the top ten. This entry comes from a study of identical twins. Study findings and constraints: Fewer insertions characterized abundant cord blood beta clonotypes, whereas memory repertoires showed none. One should note that invariant MAIT and iNKT cells could partly confound zero-insertion analyses.

These data also featured in a second study, about yellow fever vaccine responses in identical twins.

The TCR sequence derives from a woman aged 18-29 years in good health. The rearrangement links TRBV7-8 to TRBJ2-1, with 8 bases matching TRBD2. What was sequenced was CD8+ T cells sorted from blood. CDR3 sequence (DNA): TGTGCCAGCGGCAGCGGGAGCGACCTCAATGAGCAGTTCTTC. It encodes CASGSGSDLNEQFF.